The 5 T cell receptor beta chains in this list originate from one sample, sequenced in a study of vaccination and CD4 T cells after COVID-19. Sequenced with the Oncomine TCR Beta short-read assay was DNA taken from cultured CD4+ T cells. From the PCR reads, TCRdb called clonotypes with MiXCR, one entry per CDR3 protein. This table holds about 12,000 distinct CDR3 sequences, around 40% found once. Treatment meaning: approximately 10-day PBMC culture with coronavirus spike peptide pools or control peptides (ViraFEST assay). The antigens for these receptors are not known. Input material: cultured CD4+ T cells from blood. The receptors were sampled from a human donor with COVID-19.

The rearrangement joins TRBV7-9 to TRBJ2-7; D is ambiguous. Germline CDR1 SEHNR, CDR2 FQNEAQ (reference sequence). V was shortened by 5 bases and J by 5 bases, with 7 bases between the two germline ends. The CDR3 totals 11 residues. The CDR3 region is CASSNTDEQYF. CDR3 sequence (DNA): TGTGCCAGCAGCAATACGGACGAGCAGTACTTC.

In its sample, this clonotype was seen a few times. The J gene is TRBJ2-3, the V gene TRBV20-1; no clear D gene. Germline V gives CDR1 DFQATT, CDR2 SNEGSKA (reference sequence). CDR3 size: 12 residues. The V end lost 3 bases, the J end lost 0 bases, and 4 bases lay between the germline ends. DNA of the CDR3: TGCAGTGCTAGCACTAGCACAGATACGCAGTATTTT. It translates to CSASTSTDTQYF.

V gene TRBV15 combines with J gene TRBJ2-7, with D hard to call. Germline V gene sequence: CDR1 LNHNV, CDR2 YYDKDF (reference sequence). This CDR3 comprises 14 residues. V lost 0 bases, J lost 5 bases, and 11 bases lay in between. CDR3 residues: CATSRDGREDEQYF. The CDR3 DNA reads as TGTGCCACCAGCAGAGATGGACGTGAGGACGAGCAGTACTTC.

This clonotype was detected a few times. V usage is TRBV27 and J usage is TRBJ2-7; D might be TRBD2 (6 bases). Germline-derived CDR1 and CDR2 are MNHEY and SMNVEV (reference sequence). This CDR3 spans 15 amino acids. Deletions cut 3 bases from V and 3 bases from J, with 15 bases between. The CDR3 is CASSLSGVRFYEQYF. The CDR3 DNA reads TGTGCCAGCAGTTTGTCGGGGGTAAGATTCTACGAGCAGTACTTC.

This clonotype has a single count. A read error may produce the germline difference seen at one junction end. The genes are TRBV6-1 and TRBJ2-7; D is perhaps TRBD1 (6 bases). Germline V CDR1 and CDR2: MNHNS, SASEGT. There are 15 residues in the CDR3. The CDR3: CASSDDPTGLHEQYF. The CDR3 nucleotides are TGCGCCAGCAGCGATGACCCTACAGGGCTCCACGAGCAGTACTTC.